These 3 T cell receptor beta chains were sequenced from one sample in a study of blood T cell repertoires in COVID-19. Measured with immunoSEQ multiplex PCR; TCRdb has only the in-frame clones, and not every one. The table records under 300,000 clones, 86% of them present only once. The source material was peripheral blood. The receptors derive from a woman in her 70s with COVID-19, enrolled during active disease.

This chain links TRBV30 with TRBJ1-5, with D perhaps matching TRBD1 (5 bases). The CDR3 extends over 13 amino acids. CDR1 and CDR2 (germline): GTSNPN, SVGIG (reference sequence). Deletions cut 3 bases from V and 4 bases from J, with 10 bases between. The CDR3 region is CAWRAGRNQPQHF. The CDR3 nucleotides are TGTGCCTGGAGGGCAGGGCGAAATCAGCCCCAGCATTTT. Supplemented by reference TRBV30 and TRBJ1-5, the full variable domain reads SQTIHQWPATLVQPVGSPLSLECTVEGTSNPNLYWYRQAAGRGLQLLFYSVGIGQISSEVPQNLSASRPQDRQFILSSKKLLLSDSGFYLCAWRAGRNQPQHFGDGTRLSIL.

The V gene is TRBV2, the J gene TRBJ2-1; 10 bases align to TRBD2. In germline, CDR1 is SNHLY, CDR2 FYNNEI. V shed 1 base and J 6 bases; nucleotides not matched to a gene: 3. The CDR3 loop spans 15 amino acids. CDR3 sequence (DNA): TGTGCCAGCAGTGAAGAACTAGCGGGGAGCAATGAGCAGTTCTTC. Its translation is CASSEELAGSNEQFF.

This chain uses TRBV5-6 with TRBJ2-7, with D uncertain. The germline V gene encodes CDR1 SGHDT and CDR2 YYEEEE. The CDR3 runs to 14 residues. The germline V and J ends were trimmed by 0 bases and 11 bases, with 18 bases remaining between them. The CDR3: CASSLGLRSDRKYF. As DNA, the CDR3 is TGTGCCAGCAGCTTGGGTCTCAGGTCCGATCGGAAGTACTTC.